Following are 11 T cell receptor beta chains from one sample sequenced in a study of blood T cell repertoires in COVID-19. The assay was immunoSEQ multiplex PCR, and TCRdb's table has in-frame clones only and misses some. The sample has under 250,000 clones; 70% to 80% are singletons. Specimen: peripheral blood. The origin of the receptors is a woman between 40 and 55 years old with COVID-19, enrolled during active disease.

The J gene is TRBJ2-7, the V gene TRBV30; 7 nucleotides agree with TRBD2. Per germline, CDR1 GTSNPN and CDR2 SVGIG (reference sequence). Trimming cost V 2 bases and J 2 bases; bases outside gene matches: 6. The CDR3 is 14 residues long. The CDR3 spells CAWSRRLAAYEQYF. CDR3 nucleotide sequence: TGTGCCTGGAGTCGCAGACTAGCAGCCTACGAGCAGTACTTC.

The chain joins TRBV29-1 to TRBJ2-3, with 7 bases aligning to TRBD1. The CDR3 length is 14 residues. CDR1 SQVTM and CDR2 ANQGSEA come from the germline V gene. The trim removed 0 bases at V and 6 bases at J, leaving 6 bases unmatched. The CDR3 protein is CSVEEGTAGDTQYF. The CDR3 DNA reads TGCAGCGTTGAAGAAGGGACAGCTGGGGATACGCAGTATTTT.

The rearrangement uses TRBV6-2 or TRBV6-3 and TRBJ1-2, with a weak D call TRBD1 (6 bases). Between the trimmed V and J ends, which lost 6 bases and 8 bases, there was a span of 22 bases. Germline V gene sequence: CDR1 MNHEY, CDR2 SVGEGT. There are 15 residues in the CDR3. CDR3 DNA sequence: TGTGCCAGCAGCGGGACGACCAGGGGCCCTTTAGGCTACACCTTC. Its protein product is CASSGTTRGPLGYTF.

This clone was seen a single time. The V call is TRBV7-9, the J call TRBJ1-1; D unresolved. Per the germline V gene, CDR1 is SEHNR and CDR2 is FQNEAQ (reference sequence). Trimming removed 1 base at V and 5 bases at J, with 11 bases between. There are 14 residues in the CDR3. The CDR3 region is CASSLEGRGTEAFF. As DNA, the CDR3 is TGTGCCAGCAGCTTAGAAGGACGAGGGACTGAAGCTTTCTTT.

The chain couples TRBV6-5 to TRBJ2-7; the match to TRBD2 covers 7 bases. Germline CDR1 reads MNHEY; CDR2 reads SVGAGI. Trimming took 2 bases from V and 7 from J; bases not matched to a gene: 11. This CDR3 region has 15 residues. CDR3 protein: CASSYRGGPPWEQYF. The CDR3, as DNA: TGTGCCAGCAGTTACCGCGGGGGACCACCGTGGGAGCAGTACTTC.

The chain carries TRBV3-1 (or the pseudogene TRBV3-2) and TRBJ2-7; TRBD2 matches 8 bases. The CDR3 contains 15 residues. V shed 0 bases and J 7 bases; nucleotides not matched to a gene: 8. The germline CDR1 and CDR2 sequences are LGHDT and YNNKEL (reference sequence). CDR3 nucleotides: TGTGCCAGCAGCCAAGAGGCCAGCGGGAGAGGAGAGCAGTACTTC. It specifies CASSQEASGRGEQYF.

The rearrangement uses TRBV9 and TRBJ2-1; possibly TRBD1 for D (6 bases). Germline V gives CDR1 SGDLS, CDR2 YYNGEE. The CDR3 spans 16 residues. The V and J ends lost 1 base and 2 bases respectively, with 13 bases between them. The CDR3 DNA sequence: TGTGCCAGCAGCGTAAGAACAGGGTTAACCTACAATGAGCAGTTCTTC. Its translation is CASSVRTGLTYNEQFF.

V is TRBV30 and J is TRBJ1-3; D call uncertain. Germline loops: CDR1 GTSNPN, CDR2 SVGIG (reference sequence). There are 14 residues in the CDR3. Deletions cut 2 bases from V and 2 bases from J, with 10 bases between. The CDR3 region is CAWSLDSPGNTIYF. Written as DNA, the CDR3 is TGTGCCTGGAGTTTAGATTCCCCTGGAAACACCATATATTTT. The entire variable domain, with the rest obtained from reference TRBV30 and TRBJ1-3, is as follows: SQTIHQWPATLVQPVGSPLSLECTVEGTSNPNLYWYRQAAGRGLQLLFYSVGIGQISSEVPQNLSASRPQDRQFILSSKKLLLSDSGFYLCAWSLDSPGNTIYFGEGSWLTVV.

This chain connects TRBV9 to TRBJ2-3, with TRBD2 matching over 9 bases. Trimming took 4 bases from V and 3 from J; bases not matched to a gene: 9. The CDR3 extends over 16 amino acids. CDR1 is SGDLS and CDR2 is YYNGEE in the germline V gene. CDR3 bases: TGTGCCAGCAGCTTCGGGTGGCGGGGGGGAACAGATACGCAGTATTTT. Encoded protein: CASSFGWRGGTDTQYF.

This clone was observed a few times. V gene TRBV7-3 combines with J gene TRBJ2-1, with 9 bases that match TRBD2. Trimming at V came to 4 bases and at J to 3 bases, leaving 22 bases not matched to a gene. This CDR3 contains 21 residues. From germline, CDR1 is SGHTA and CDR2 FQGTGA. In nucleotides, the CDR3 is TGTGCCAGCAGCTCCCGGGGAGCGGGGGGTCCCGTCGAGAGGAGCTACAATGAGCAGTTCTTC. Residues: CASSSRGAGGPVERSYNEQFF.

The chain is built from TRBV19 and TRBJ2-7; TRBD1 agrees at 9 bases. The CDR3 length is 16 residues. V shed 0 bases, J shed 7 bases, and the junction held 10 bases outside the gene matches. The germline V gene has CDR1 LNHDA and CDR2 SQIVND (reference sequence). Here the CDR3 DNA reads TGTGCCAGTAGTATAGAACCGGGACAGGGCGCCCGAGAGCAGTACTTC. Translation gives CASSIEPGQGAREQYF.